Presented here are 29 T cell receptor beta chains from one specimen sequenced in a study of neurological immune-mediated disorders. TCRdb analysed the 5' RACE reads with MiXCR anew, one entry per CDR3 protein. The table lists roughly 30,000 distinct CDR3 sequences, 12% of them singletons. Sequenced material: PBMCs. The receptors come from a woman aged 55-69 years in good health.

This clonotype turned up a few times. This chain uses TRBV10-2 with TRBJ2-1; a weak D match, TRBD2 (5 bases). V was clipped by 4 bases and J by 7 bases, with 14 bases between them. This CDR3 is built from 14 residues. Germline V gives CDR1 WSHSY, CDR2 SAAADI. The CDR3 loop reads CASSAAGSENEQFF. In DNA, the CDR3 is TGCGCCAGCAGTGCCGCTGGGAGTGAGAATGAGCAGTTCTTC.

This clonotype is judged medium-sized. V gene TRBV12-3 or TRBV12-4 combines with J gene TRBJ1-1; D is uncertain. Trimming left V 6 bases short and J 1 base short, with 6 bases between. This CDR3 has 12 amino acids. CDR3 bases: TGTGCCAGCAGCGGGAGGAACACTGAAGCTTTCTTT. Translated: CASSGRNTEAFF.

This clonotype was detected ten times or more. The chain has TRBV29-1 and TRBJ2-3; D ambiguous. The CDR3 spans 12 residues. Germline-derived CDR1 and CDR2 are SQVTM and ANQGSEA. With 3 bases removed from V and 2 bases from J, the gap between germline ends came to 6 bases. The CDR3 protein is CSVEPVTDTQYF. The CDR3 DNA reads TGCAGCGTTGAGCCCGTCACAGATACGCAGTATTTT.

This clonotype was seen at least ten times. The V and J genes are TRBV5-1 and TRBJ2-5; D gene unclear. CDR1 and CDR2 from the germline V gene are SGHRS and YFSETQ. Trimming shortened V by 4 bases and J by 2 bases, and 9 bases separated the two germline ends. The CDR3 covers 13 residues. CDR3 loop: CASSTGLQETQYF. The DNA for the CDR3 is TGCGCCAGCAGCACCGGCCTACAAGAGACCCAGTACTTC.

This clonotype was seen repeatedly, ten times or more. The J gene is TRBJ2-2, the V gene TRBV6-2 or TRBV6-3; possible D gene TRBD2, 6 bases. Between the trimmed V and J ends, which lost 8 bases and 7 bases, there was a span of 20 bases. The germline gives CDR1 MNHEY, CDR2 SVGEGT. This CDR3 is 15 amino acids long. DNA for the CDR3: TGTGCCAGCTCCTCTTCCGGGGGTATCGGCGGGGAGCTGTTTTTT. This encodes CASSSSGGIGGELFF.

This clonotype has ten or more counts. This chain links TRBV27 with TRBJ2-1; 9 nucleotides agree with TRBD1. Germline V gene sequence: CDR1 MNHEY, CDR2 SMNVEV (reference sequence). V gave up 9 bases and J gave up 4 bases; unmatched junction bases: 7. The CDR3 has 14 amino acids. CDR3 nucleotide sequence: TGTGCCAGTTCCCGAGGACAGGGGTACAATGAGCAGTTCTTC. Translated: CASSRGQGYNEQFF.

This clonotype has ten or more counts. CDR3 in DNA: TGCGCCAGCAGCTTGGCCGCGTCCAGAAAGGCAGATACGCAGTATTTT. This gives the protein CASSLAASRKADTQYF. This rearrangement joins TRBV5-1 to TRBJ2-3; D unresolved. Trimming pared 0 bases from V and 4 bases from J, leaving 15 bases between. The CDR3 is made up of 16 amino acids. Germline CDR1 and CDR2: SGHRS and YFSETQ.

This clonotype was detected many times. V is TRBV5-1 and J is TRBJ2-5; 9 nucleotides line up with TRBD1. Germline V gene data show CDR1 as SGHRS and CDR2 as YFSETQ. Trimming at V came to 4 bases and at J to 5 bases, leaving 3 bases not matched to a gene. There are 13 residues in the CDR3. CDR3 DNA: TGCGCCAGCAGCCGGACAGGGGAGGAGACCCAGTACTTC. Encoded protein: CASSRTGEETQYF.

V and J are TRBV28 and TRBJ2-3; 9 bases match TRBD2. Trimming at V came to 10 bases and at J to 6 bases, leaving 11 bases not matched to a gene. Looked up from germline, CDR1 is MDHEN and CDR2 is SYDVKM. The CDR3 runs 14 residues. This chain's CDR3 is CATRSGGQLDTQYF. CDR3 bases: TGTGCCACTCGTAGCGGGGGCCAGCTGGATACGCAGTATTTT.

The sample holds many counts of this clonotype. The V gene is TRBV20-1, the J gene TRBJ1-1, with no clear D. The ends were cut back, 3 bases at V and 0 bases at J, with 11 bases in the middle. CDR3 size: 14 residues. The germline V gene has CDR1 DFQATT and CDR2 SNEGSKA (reference sequence). The chain's CDR3 is CSASLTIMNTEAFF. As DNA, the CDR3 is TGCAGTGCTAGTTTGACAATCATGAACACTGAAGCTTTCTTT.

This clonotype showed up many times. V usage is TRBV3-1 and J usage is TRBJ1-2, with D possibly matching TRBD1 (5 bases). The ends were cut back, 0 bases at V and 4 bases at J, with 18 bases in the middle. The CDR3 has 17 residues. Germline CDR1 reads LGHDT; CDR2 reads YNNKEL (reference sequence). This chain's CDR3 is CASSQDPGAGFGYGYTF. For the CDR3, the DNA is TGTGCCAGCAGCCAAGATCCCGGGGCCGGATTTGGCTATGGCTACACCTTC.

This clonotype was counted at least ten times. The chain couples TRBV19 to TRBJ2-7, with 8 bases fitting TRBD1. With V trimmed by 4 bases and J by 3 bases, 8 bases remained unmatched. CDR3 length equals 15 residues. In germline, CDR1 is LNHDA, CDR2 SQIVND (reference sequence). The CDR3 is CASSRLGDRNYEQYF. DNA of the CDR3: TGTGCCAGTAGTAGGTTAGGGGACAGGAACTACGAGCAGTACTTC.

This chain joins TRBV12-3 or TRBV12-4 and TRBJ1-2, with D uncertain. The CDR3 runs to 10 residues. V was cut by 10 bases and J by 2 bases, with 5 bases left in between. The CDR3 DNA follows: TGTGCCATCTCCAACTATGGCTACACCTTC. Translating it yields CAISNYGYTF.

This clonotype came up many times. This chain links TRBV5-1 with TRBJ2-3; TRBD1 matches 11 bases. Losses at the gene ends were 0 bases for V and 7 bases for J; bases not matched to a gene: 7. CDR3 length: 16 amino acids. Germline V gene lookup returns CDR1 SGHRS and CDR2 YFSETQ. The CDR3 DNA reads as TGCGCCAGCAGCTTGGAGGGGACAGGGGGGAGGAATACGCAGTATTTT. This codes for CASSLEGTGGRNTQYF.

This clonotype appeared many times. V gene TRBV14 combines with J gene TRBJ2-5, with unresolved D. Germline V CDR1 and CDR2: SGHDN, FVKESK. The CDR3 is 13 amino acids. Trimming took off 2 bases at V and 2 bases at J, with 6 bases between the two ends. Here the CDR3 reads CASSQLIQETQYF. The CDR3 region has the DNA TGTGCCAGCAGCCAATTAATACAAGAGACCCAGTACTTC.

The sample holds many counts of this clonotype. CDR3 protein: CASSSRGIAAYEQYF. The CDR3 nucleotides are TGCGCCAGCAGCTCCCGCGGGATCGCAGCCTACGAGCAGTACTTC. V and J are TRBV5-1 and TRBJ2-7; tentatively, D is TRBD2 (6 bases). The CDR3 is made up of 15 amino acids. The V end lost 3 bases, the J end lost 2 bases, and 15 bases lay between the germline ends. The germline V gene has CDR1 SGHRS and CDR2 YFSETQ.

V is TRBV6-4 and J is TRBJ1-3; maybe TRBD1 (5 bases). Per germline, CDR1 MRHNA and CDR2 SNTAGT. The CDR3 runs 16 residues. V lost 5 bases and J lost 1, with 15 bases in between. The CDR3, as DNA: TGTGCCAGCAGTCTCAACCCCCCAGGGTCTGGAAACACCATATATTTT. Protein sequence: CASSLNPPGSGNTIYF.

The table lists this clonotype with many counts. V is TRBV20-1 and J is TRBJ2-5; 9 nucleotides align to TRBD2. V gave up 0 bases and J gave up 4 bases; unmatched junction bases: 15. This CDR3 comprises 18 residues. Germline CDR1 reads DFQATT; CDR2 reads SNEGSKA (reference sequence). The CDR3, as DNA: TGCAGTGCTAGAGACGGGCGGGGGGGCCCCCCCATTGTAGAGACCCAGTACTTC. This gives the protein CSARDGRGGPPIVETQYF.

There are many counts of this clonotype. This chain connects TRBV7-2 to TRBJ1-2; 12 bases fit TRBD1. The J segment lost 4 bases and the V segment lost 2 bases, leaving 11 bases of the junction unmatched. CDR3 length: 18 amino acids. Germline-derived CDR1 and CDR2 are SGHTA and FQGNSA. DNA for the CDR3: TGTGCCAGCAGCTTACAGGGGACAGGGGGCGGTTATTCCTATGGCTACACCTTC. As protein: CASSLQGTGGGYSYGYTF.

This clonotype was picked up many times. The chain links TRBV7-8 to TRBJ2-5; D is possibly TRBD2 (5 bases). The V and J ends lost 6 bases and 1 base respectively, with 12 bases between them. This CDR3 has 14 amino acids. Germline CDR1 SGHVS, CDR2 FQNEAQ. This CDR3 is CASRAGVTQETQYF. The DNA of the CDR3 is TGTGCCAGCAGGGCCGGGGTTACCCAAGAGACCCAGTACTTC.

The DNA of the CDR3 is TGTGCCAGTAGTCCCAGTCGACTGGGGGCGGGCACTGAAGCTTTCTTT. This encodes CASSPSRLGAGTEAFF. The genes are TRBV19 and TRBJ1-1; TRBD1 might be the D (6 bases). The germline CDR1 and CDR2 sequences are LNHDA and SQIVND (reference sequence). The V end lost 5 bases, the J end lost 4 bases, and 20 bases lay between the germline ends. This CDR3 is built from 16 residues.

The chain combines TRBV7-2 with TRBJ2-7; 12 bases are a match to TRBD2. The V gene's germline CDR1 is SGHTA and CDR2 FQGNSA. The CDR3 loop spans 18 amino acids. CDR3 sequence (DNA): TGTGCAAGAAGCTTAGCTTCGCGGACTAGCGGGATTCCCTACGAGCAGTACTTC. Its protein is CARSLASRTSGIPYEQYF.

This clonotype was detected many times. V usage is TRBV6-6 and J usage is TRBJ1-1; D might be TRBD1 (6 bases). Trimming took off 4 bases at V and 10 bases at J, with 16 bases between the two ends. This CDR3 has 13 residues. Per germline, CDR1 MNHNY and CDR2 SVGAGI (reference sequence). The CDR3 DNA reads as TGTGCCAGCAGTTTCGGGACATCGGATAGAGCTTTCTTT. Protein product: CASSFGTSDRAFF.

This clonotype was observed many times. The chain employs TRBV7-2 and TRBJ2-5; 8 bases match TRBD1. This CDR3 contains 17 residues. The germline CDR1 and CDR2 sequences are SGHTA and FQGNSA. V lost 0 bases, J lost 5 bases, and 11 bases stayed unmatched. CDR3 DNA sequence: TGTGCCAGCAGCTTAGCGGCCCTGACAGGGGTGGGGGAGACCCAGTACTTC. The encoded protein is CASSLAALTGVGETQYF.

At least ten counts were recorded for this clonotype. J is TRBJ2-5 and V is TRBV5-6; D not resolved. V dropped 4 bases and J dropped 3 bases, with 7 bases sitting between them. CDR1 and CDR2 (germline): SGHDT, YYEEEE. This CDR3 region has 12 residues. DNA of the CDR3: TGTGCCAGCAGCCTGGACGAAGAGACCCAGTACTTC. Translation gives CASSLDEETQYF.

This clonotype was seen ten or more times. The V call is TRBV18, the J call TRBJ1-6; maybe TRBD1 (6 bases). This CDR3 is built from 14 residues. Per germline, CDR1 KGHSH and CDR2 LQKENI. Trimming shortened V by 3 bases and J by 9 bases, and 12 bases separated the two germline ends. CDR3: CASSPRQDLSPLHF. CDR3 DNA sequence: TGTGCCAGCTCACCGAGACAGGACCTTTCACCCCTCCACTTT.

This clonotype appeared many times. The chain has TRBV6-1 and TRBJ1-2, with D possibly TRBD1 on 5 matching bases. CDR1 and CDR2 (germline): MNHNS, SASEGT. The CDR3 runs to 13 residues. V was trimmed by 3 bases and J by 4 bases, leaving 9 bases between them. CDR3 protein: CASSDGGLYGYTF. The CDR3 DNA sequence: TGTGCCAGCAGTGACGGGGGACTCTATGGCTACACCTTC.

Many counts were recorded for this clonotype. The chain has TRBV5-1 and TRBJ2-5; 14 nucleotides line up with TRBD2. V dropped 4 bases and J dropped 5; count of bases not matched to a gene: 10. Germline loops: CDR1 SGHRS, CDR2 YFSETQ. The CDR3 is 17 residues long. The CDR3 reads CASSPPLTSGGGETQYF. As DNA, the CDR3 is TGCGCCAGCAGCCCCCCTCTGACTAGCGGGGGGGGGGAGACCCAGTACTTC.

In this sample, this clonotype turned up a few times. V is TRBV7-9 and J is TRBJ1-6, with D maybe TRBD1 (6 bases). The V gene's germline CDR1 is SEHNR and CDR2 FQNEAQ (reference sequence). This CDR3 is built from 15 residues. V was pared by 5 bases and J by 6 bases, with 14 bases between. The CDR3 bases are TGTGCCAGCAGCCCACCGGGGGGCAGTAATTCACCCCTCCACTTT. This codes for CASSPPGGSNSPLHF.